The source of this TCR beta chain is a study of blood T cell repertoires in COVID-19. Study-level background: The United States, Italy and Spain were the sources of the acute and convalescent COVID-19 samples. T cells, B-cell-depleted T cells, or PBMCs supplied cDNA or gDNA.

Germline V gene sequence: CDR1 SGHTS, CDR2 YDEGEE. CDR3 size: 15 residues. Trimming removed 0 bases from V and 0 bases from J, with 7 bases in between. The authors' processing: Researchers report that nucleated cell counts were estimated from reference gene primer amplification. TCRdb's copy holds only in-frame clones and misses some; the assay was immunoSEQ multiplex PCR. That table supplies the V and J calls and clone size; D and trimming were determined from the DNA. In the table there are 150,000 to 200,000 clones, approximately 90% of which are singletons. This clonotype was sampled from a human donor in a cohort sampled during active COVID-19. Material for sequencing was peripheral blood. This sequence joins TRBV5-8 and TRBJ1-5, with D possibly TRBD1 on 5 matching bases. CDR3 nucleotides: TGTGCCAGCAGCTTGGGACAGTATAGCAATCAGCCCCAGCATTTT. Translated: CASSLGQYSNQPQHF.